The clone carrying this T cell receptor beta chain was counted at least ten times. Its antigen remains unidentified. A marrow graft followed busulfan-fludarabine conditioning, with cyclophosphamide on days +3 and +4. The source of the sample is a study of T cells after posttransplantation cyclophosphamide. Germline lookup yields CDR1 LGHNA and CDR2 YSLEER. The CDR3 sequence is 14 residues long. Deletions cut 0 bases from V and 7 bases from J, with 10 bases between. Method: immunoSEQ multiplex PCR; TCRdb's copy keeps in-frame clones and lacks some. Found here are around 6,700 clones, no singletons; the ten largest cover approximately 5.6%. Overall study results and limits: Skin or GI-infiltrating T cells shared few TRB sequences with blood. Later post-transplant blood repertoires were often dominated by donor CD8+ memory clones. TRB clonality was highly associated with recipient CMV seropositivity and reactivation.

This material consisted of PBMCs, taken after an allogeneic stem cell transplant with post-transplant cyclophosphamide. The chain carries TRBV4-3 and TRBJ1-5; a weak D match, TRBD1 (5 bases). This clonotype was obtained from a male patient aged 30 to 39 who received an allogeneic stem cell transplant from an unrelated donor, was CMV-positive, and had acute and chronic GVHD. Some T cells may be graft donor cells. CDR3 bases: TGCGCCAGCAGCCAAGATCGCGGGGGACAGCCCCAGCATTTT. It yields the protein CASSQDRGGQPQHF.